Described below is a single TCR beta chain sequence and its context. Profiled with immunoSEQ multiplex PCR; TCRdb holds only in-frame clones, not every one. The data hold around 49,000 clones, with about nine tenths observed a single time. The CDR3 covers 12 residues. CDR1 and CDR2 from the germline V gene are SGHAT and FQNNGV. Trimming left V 8 bases short and J 2 bases short, with 10 bases between. These data originate in a study of T cell changes during pregnancy in multiple sclerosis. Source: CD4+ T cells from peripheral blood mononuclear cells, taken after pregnancy. This TCR derives from a female donor in good health, enrolled as a control in a pregnancy study. The rearrangement uses TRBV11-2 and TRBJ2-7; D unclear. In DNA form, the CDR3 reads TGTGCCAGCGGCACAAATGCCTACGAGCAGTACTTC. This gives the protein CASGTNAYEQYF.